This entry lists 19 T cell receptor beta chains sequenced from one sample in a study of T cell responses to AZD1222 COVID-19 vaccine. The method was immunoSEQ multiplex PCR; TCRdb's version includes in-frame clones alone and lacks a portion of them. This table holds about 180,000 clones, roughly 91% found once. The material sequenced was peripheral blood, taken 28 days after the second AZD1222 dose. These receptors originate from an adult who received the AZD1222 COVID-19 vaccine.

The chain joins TRBV4-3 to TRBJ2-1, with 15 bases identical to TRBD2. The CDR3 extends over 17 amino acids. The trim removed 1 base at V and 10 bases at J, leaving 8 bases unmatched. Germline CDR1 reads LGHNA; CDR2 reads YSLEER. CDR3 protein: CASSQAGTSGRPGEQFF. DNA of the CDR3: TGCGCCAGCAGCCAAGCTGGGACTAGCGGGAGGCCAGGAGAGCAGTTCTTC.

The chain links TRBV11-1 to TRBJ2-2; D unclear. Looked up from germline, CDR1 is SGHAT and CDR2 is FQDESV (reference sequence). This CDR3 is 14 amino acids long. V was clipped by 7 bases and J by 4 bases, with 13 bases between them. The DNA of the CDR3 is TGTGCCAGCAAACGGCAATCGAGCACCGGGGAGCTGTTTTTT. Amino acids: CASKRQSSTGELFF.

CDR3 coding DNA: TGTGCCAGCTCACCACTCGGCAGGGGGCAATCAGATACGCAGTATTTT. Translating it yields CASSPLGRGQSDTQYF. The chain combines TRBV18 with TRBJ2-3, with 8 bases matching TRBD1. Germline values: CDR1 KGHSH, CDR2 LQKENI. The V segment lost 1 base and the J segment 4 bases; nucleotides outside the gene matches: 7. The CDR3 is made up of 16 amino acids.

This clone was seen only a few times. This rearrangement joins TRBV28 to TRBJ2-5; possible D gene TRBD2, 6 bases. V was pared by 4 bases and J by 2 bases, with 17 bases between. The CDR3 covers 16 residues. Germline V gene sequence: CDR1 MDHEN, CDR2 SYDVKM. The CDR3 loop reads CASSYGGANAQETQYF. In DNA form, the CDR3 reads TGTGCCAGCAGTTATGGCGGGGCGAACGCGCAAGAGACCCAGTACTTC.

The gene calls are TRBV7-3 and TRBJ2-1; D ambiguous. Germline-derived CDR1 and CDR2 are SGHTA and FQGTGA. V was pared by 4 bases and J by 7 bases, with 11 bases between. This CDR3 comprises 13 residues. DNA of the CDR3: TGTGCCAGCAGCTCCTCGGCTCCGAATGAGCAGTTCTTC. Its translation is CASSSSAPNEQFF.

This clone has a single count. The chain employs TRBV5-8 and TRBJ1-6; 9 bases are a match to TRBD1. This CDR3 has 14 amino acids. Trimming cost V 5 bases and J 8 bases; bases outside gene matches: 5. Germline V gene data show CDR1 as SGHTS and CDR2 as YDEGEE. CDR3 DNA: TGTGCCAGCAGTTCGGGACAGGGCTATTCACCCCTCCACTTT. It codes for CASSSGQGYSPLHF.

The V and J genes are TRBV15 and TRBJ2-2, with 7 nucleotides matching TRBD1. Unmatched junction bases numbered 12, after V lost 2 bases and J lost 6 bases. Germline assignment: CDR1 LNHNV and CDR2 YYDKDF (reference sequence). CDR3 length: 17 residues. The CDR3: CATSRPDYQTGPGELFF. The DNA of the CDR3 is TGTGCCACCAGCAGACCAGATTACCAGACAGGGCCCGGGGAGCTGTTTTTT.

The chain couples TRBV19 to TRBJ2-6, with a weak D call TRBD1 (5 bases). Trimming stripped 3 bases from V and 2 bases from J, with 17 bases between. CDR1 LNHDA and CDR2 SQIVND come from the germline V gene (reference sequence). This CDR3 contains 18 residues. The CDR3, as DNA: TGTGCCAGTAGTATGGGGCACGGCAGCCCGACTGGGGCCAACGTCCTGACTTTC. Translating gives CASSMGHGSPTGANVLTF.

The chain is built from TRBV2 and TRBJ1-2; 11 nucleotides line up with TRBD1. The junction had 13 bases not matched to a gene; V was cut back by 6 bases and J by 1 base. Looked up from germline, CDR1 is SNHLY and CDR2 is FYNNEI. The CDR3 spans 18 residues. The CDR3 DNA reads TGTGCCAGCAGCCTAACGGACAGGGGGCCTGAGCTTAACTATGGCTACACCTTC. Protein: CASSLTDRGPELNYGYTF.

The chain joins TRBV5-1 to TRBJ2-1; 8 positions agree with TRBD2. The CDR3 loop spans 17 amino acids. Germline assignment: CDR1 SGHRS and CDR2 YFSETQ. Unmatched junction bases numbered 10, after V lost 0 bases and J lost 5 bases. The CDR3 loop is CASSLVPPAGVDNEQFF. In DNA form, the CDR3 reads TGCGCCAGCAGCTTGGTGCCACCAGCGGGAGTTGACAATGAGCAGTTCTTC. The whole variable domain, filled in from reference TRBV5-1 and TRBJ2-1, reads KAGVTQTPRYLIKTRGQQVTLSCSPISGHRSVSWYQQTPGQGLQFLFEYFSETQRNKGNFPGRFSGRQFSNSRSEMNVSTLELGDSALYLCASSLVPPAGVDNEQFFGPGTRLTVL.

This clone was picked up a small number of times. J is TRBJ2-1 and V is TRBV7-9, with 8 positions matching TRBD2. CDR1 and CDR2 (germline): SEHNR, FQNEAQ (reference sequence). The CDR3 spans 14 residues. With 6 bases clipped from V and 4 bases from J, the junction kept 5 bases outside the gene matches. This chain's CDR3 is CASRVTSGYNEQFF. Written as DNA, the CDR3 is TGTGCCAGCAGGGTAACTAGCGGTTACAATGAGCAGTTCTTC.

The chain has TRBV19 and TRBJ1-5, with D tentatively TRBD1 (6 bases). The ends were cut back, 9 bases at V and 0 bases at J, with 12 bases in the middle. CDR1 and CDR2 (germline): LNHDA, SQIVND (reference sequence). This CDR3 has 14 amino acids. CDR3 DNA: TGTGCCAGCTCGGACAGCTTTAGCAATCAGCCCCAGCATTTT. It specifies CASSDSFSNQPQHF.

This clone occurred once. The chain has TRBV30 and TRBJ2-5; D possibly corresponds to TRBD2 (6 bases). The CDR3 extends over 13 amino acids. Germline V CDR1 and CDR2: GTSNPN, SVGIG (reference sequence). V shed 3 bases and J shed 6 bases, with 14 bases lying between them. CDR3 in amino acids: CAWRVGGAKTQYF. DNA for the CDR3: TGTGCCTGGAGGGTCGGGGGTGCGAAGACCCAGTACTTC.

This chain joins TRBV4-1 and TRBJ2-4; 10 bases are shared with TRBD1. The germline gives CDR1 MGHRA, CDR2 YSYEKL. With V trimmed by 0 bases and J by 10 bases, 9 bases remained unmatched. The length of the CDR3 is 16 residues. CDR3 DNA sequence: TGCGCCAGCAGCCAAGACCTCACCGGGACAGGGGAAATTCAGTACTTC. Protein sequence: CASSQDLTGTGEIQYF.

As regards this clone: At one of its ends the junction is not consistent with the germline gene, which may arise from a read error. J is TRBJ2-4 and V is TRBV20-1, with 9 bases fitting TRBD1. Germline-derived CDR1 and CDR2 are DFQATT and SNEGSKA (reference sequence). CDR3 size: 10 residues. In DNA, the CDR3 is TGCAGTGCTAGGGGACAGGGAATTCACTTC. Amino acids: CSARGQGIHF.

The chain joins TRBV23-1 to TRBJ2-3; perhaps TRBD2 as D (6 bases). TRBV23-1 is an open reading frame whose function is uncertain. Trimming removed 0 bases from V and 1 base from J, with 11 bases in between. This CDR3 spans 16 amino acids. CDR3 residues: CASSQSRGVGTDTQYF. The CDR3 DNA follows: TGCGCCAGCAGTCAATCGCGGGGCGTAGGCACAGATACGCAGTATTTT.

This chain connects TRBV10-3 to TRBJ2-7; D is perhaps TRBD1 (5 bases). Germline V gene sequence: CDR1 ENHRY, CDR2 SYGVKD. V was trimmed by 0 bases and J by 2 bases, leaving 5 bases between them. CDR3 length: 13 amino acids. CDR3 coding DNA: TGTGCCATCAGTGAGTCGGACACCTACGAGCAGTACTTC. Translation: CAISESDTYEQYF.

This clone has only a few counts. This chain uses TRBV21-1 with TRBJ2-7; TRBD1 was called by the table and not checked on the DNA. TRBV21-1 is reported as a pseudogene. This CDR3 comprises 13 residues. The CDR3 spells CASKGTGMHEQYF. The CDR3 bases are TGTGCCAGCAAAGGGACAGGGATGCACGAGCAGTACTTC.

The chain combines TRBV29-1 with TRBJ2-5; no firm D call. The CDR3 spans 13 residues. Germline assignment: CDR1 SQVTM and CDR2 ANQGSEA. V gave up 7 bases and J gave up 7 bases, with 19 bases separating them. In nucleotides, the CDR3 is TGCAGCGGCCGCTTGACCCAAACCGCGACCCAGTACTTC. Encoded protein: CSGRLTQTATQYF.